Below are 6 T cell receptor beta chains sequenced from a single sample in a study of blood T cell repertoires in COVID-19. Clones were read by immunoSEQ multiplex PCR, and TCRdb kept only the in-frame ones, dropping some. The repertoire holds around 620,000 clones, with around 89% as singletons. The sequencing sample was made of peripheral blood. The receptors derive from a woman aged 18 to 35 with acute or convalescent COVID-19.

V usage is TRBV10-3 and J usage is TRBJ1-4; a weak D match, TRBD1 (5 bases). This CDR3 has 15 amino acids. CDR1 is ENHRY and CDR2 is SYGVKD in the germline V gene. V gave up 8 bases and J gave up 7 bases, with 20 bases separating them. CDR3 nucleotides: TGTGCCATCTCTGCTGGCGGGGGGAGCGGTGAAAAACTGTTTTTT. Its translation is CAISAGGGSGEKLFF.

The chain joins TRBV7-2 to TRBJ1-6, with D tentatively TRBD1 (5 bases). Trimming stripped 4 bases from V and 9 bases from J, with 19 bases between. CDR1 and CDR2 (germline): SGHTA, FQGNSA. The CDR3 sequence is 16 residues long. The CDR3 region is CASSYPRRGAGSPLHF. The CDR3, as DNA: TGTGCCAGCAGCTATCCCCGGAGGGGCGCGGGTTCACCCCTCCACTTT.

The chain joins TRBV5-1 to TRBJ1-1, with TRBD1 identical over 8 bases. This CDR3 contains 16 residues. Trimming took 6 bases from V and 0 from J; bases not matched to a gene: 10. Germline CDR1 SGHRS, CDR2 YFSETQ. The DNA for the CDR3 is TGCGCCAGCACCCACGACAGGGGCGGAATGAACACTGAAGCTTTCTTT. Its protein product is CASTHDRGGMNTEAFF. The full variable domain, with the rest looked up from reference TRBV5-1 and TRBJ1-1, is KAGVTQTPRYLIKTRGQQVTLSCSPISGHRSVSWYQQTPGQGLQFLFEYFSETQRNKGNFPGRFSGRQFSNSRSEMNVSTLELGDSALYLCASTHDRGGMNTEAFFGQGTRLTVV.

This clone is a singleton in its sample. This chain uses TRBV9 with TRBJ2-3; 10 bases line up with TRBD2. CDR3 size: 16 residues. CDR1 SGDLS and CDR2 YYNGEE come from the germline V gene. The trim removed 4 bases at V and 6 bases at J, leaving 11 bases unmatched. Here the CDR3 DNA reads TGTGCCAGCAGCCCGATAGCGGGGGGCTTGGAGGATACGCAGTATTTT. As protein: CASSPIAGGLEDTQYF.

The rearrangement links TRBV13 to TRBJ2-2, with D tentatively TRBD1 (5 bases). Trimming removed 0 bases from V and 5 bases from J, with 7 bases in between. The CDR3 spans 14 residues. Germline-derived CDR1 and CDR2 are PRHDT and FYEKMQ (reference sequence). CDR3 sequence (DNA): TGTGCCAGCAGCTTAGGCCCAGGGACCGGGGAGCTGTTTTTT. It is translated as CASSLGPGTGELFF.

V is TRBV7-8 and J is TRBJ1-2, with D hard to call. Germline loops: CDR1 SGHVS, CDR2 FQNEAQ. With 1 base removed from V and 8 bases from J, the gap between germline ends came to 26 bases. This CDR3 contains 18 residues. CDR3 sequence reads: CASSLGPPSGEFSTGYTF. The CDR3 DNA reads as TGTGCCAGCAGCTTAGGCCCTCCGAGCGGAGAGTTCAGTACGGGCTACACCTTC.